Reported below is one T cell receptor (beta chain). The assay was immunoSEQ multiplex PCR, and TCRdb's table has in-frame clones only and misses some. The data hold 22,000 or so clones, with about 88% observed a single time. V lost 5 bases and J 9 bases, leaving 17 bases between the germline ends. The CDR3 length is 14 residues. CDR1 MNHEY and CDR2 SVGAGI come from the germline V gene. The entry originates in a study of blood T cell repertoires in COVID-19. The chain combines TRBV6-5 with TRBJ2-1; weak D call: TRBD2 (6 bases). Material: peripheral blood. The receptor was isolated from a human donor in a cohort sampled during active COVID-19. The donor label of this sample is uncertain. The CDR3 loop is CASSQAGPGGEQFF. DNA of the CDR3: TGTGCCAGCAGTCAGGCGGGGCCTGGGGGTGAGCAGTTCTTC.